The 26 T cell receptor beta chains reported below all come from one sample, sequenced in a study of T cell responses to AZD1222 COVID-19 vaccine (dated by TCRdb to the early 2020s). The time point label for this specimen denotes: about 28 days (+/-7) after the second vaccine dose. The library was prepared using the immunoSEQ multiplex PCR assay. TCRdb carries this immuneACCESS record with in-frame sequences only. Its versions omit some clonotypes, under half of them owing to an unresolved V gene in the studies checked, with the rest unexplained. Present in this sample are about 110,000 clones, approximately 92% of which were seen just once. Jointly, the top ten make up roughly 2.5% of the sample. Here the sequenced sample was peripheral blood, taken 28 days after the second AZD1222 dose. The receptor source for this set is an adult who received the AZD1222 COVID-19 vaccine.

The V gene is TRBV19, the J gene TRBJ1-4; unclear D gene. Germline assignment: CDR1 LNHDA and CDR2 SQIVND (reference sequence). This CDR3 has 14 amino acids. V was cut by 6 bases and J by 8 bases, with 16 bases left in between. This chain's CDR3 is CASSETSGREKLFF. CDR3 bases: TGTGCCAGTAGCGAAACCTCGGGTAGGGAAAAACTGTTTTTT.

The CDR3, as DNA: TGCAGTGCTAGTGGGGCCTCCTACGAGCAGTACTTC. As protein: CSASGASYEQYF. The chain links TRBV20-1 to TRBJ2-7; TRBD1 might be the D (5 bases). Per the germline V gene, CDR1 is DFQATT and CDR2 is SNEGSKA (reference sequence). CDR3 length: 12 amino acids. V lost 3 bases and J lost 0, with 6 bases in between.

The gene calls are TRBV7-3 and TRBJ1-4, with a possible D match to TRBD1 (5 bases). Germline CDR1 and CDR2: SGHTA and FQGTGA. The CDR3 has 15 residues. V was clipped by 2 bases and J by 6 bases, with 13 bases between them. CDR3 nucleotides: TGTGCCAGCAGCTTACGCGGCACCAGGGATGAAAAACTGTTTTTT. Encoded protein: CASSLRGTRDEKLFF.

The genes are TRBV7-2 and TRBJ1-6; D call uncertain. The germline V and J ends were trimmed by 5 bases and 0 bases, with 8 bases remaining between them. The CDR3 contains 15 residues. Germline CDR1 is SGHTA and CDR2 is FQGNSA. CDR3 in DNA: TGTGCCAGCAGCGGTCGGAGCTCCTATAATTCACCCCTCCACTTT. It yields the protein CASSGRSSYNSPLHF.

J is TRBJ2-3 and V is TRBV6-4; 7 positions agree with TRBD1. J gave up 2 bases and V 6 bases, and 8 bases lay outside the gene matches. Germline V gene sequence: CDR1 MRHNA, CDR2 SNTAGT. The CDR3 covers 15 residues. CDR3: CASSATGFATDTQYF. The CDR3 region has the DNA TGTGCCAGCAGCGCGACAGGGTTCGCCACAGATACGCAGTATTTT.

V gene TRBV30 combines with J gene TRBJ2-1, with D uncertain. V lost 4 bases and J 7 bases, leaving 11 bases between the germline ends. CDR3 length: 12 residues. Germline assignment: CDR1 GTSNPN and CDR2 SVGIG (reference sequence). CDR3 sequence (DNA): TGTGCCTGGAACCGACCGCGGAATGAGCAGTTCTTC. This codes for CAWNRPRNEQFF.

The J gene is TRBJ2-1, the V gene TRBV18, with D perhaps matching TRBD2 (7 bases). This CDR3 spans 18 amino acids. From germline, CDR1 is KGHSH and CDR2 LQKENI. V was shortened by 0 bases and J by 0 bases, with 15 bases between the two germline ends. This CDR3 reads CASSPPEGGKGSYNEQFF. As DNA, the CDR3 is TGTGCCAGCTCACCACCGGAGGGGGGGAAGGGCTCCTACAATGAGCAGTTCTTC.

This clone is a singleton in its sample. This chain connects TRBV7-2 to TRBJ2-7; 10 positions agree with TRBD2. V gave up 5 bases and J gave up 2 bases; unmatched junction bases: 9. The germline V gene has CDR1 SGHTA and CDR2 FQGNSA. This CDR3 has 16 residues. The CDR3 protein is CASSTYLAGDTYEQYF. In nucleotides, the CDR3 is TGTGCCAGCAGCACTTACCTAGCGGGGGACACCTACGAGCAGTACTTC.

This clone was recorded a few times. V usage is TRBV6-2 or TRBV6-3 and J usage is TRBJ1-1; no definite D call. Trimming removed 0 bases at V and 1 base at J, with 6 bases between. Germline V lookup: CDR1 MNHEY, CDR2 SVGEGT. The CDR3 has 14 amino acids. CDR3 sequence: CASSYSGWNTEAFF. In nucleotides, the CDR3 is TGTGCCAGCAGTTACTCGGGCTGGAACACTGAAGCTTTCTTT.

The chain combines TRBV3-1 (or the pseudogene TRBV3-2) with TRBJ1-5; D is perhaps TRBD1 (5 bases). This CDR3 region has 17 residues. V was pared by 4 bases and J by 4 bases, with 20 bases between. Germline lookup yields CDR1 LGHDT and CDR2 YNNKEL (reference sequence). The CDR3 sequence: CASSPYPGGGANQPQHF. The DNA for the CDR3 is TGTGCCAGCAGCCCTTACCCCGGGGGAGGCGCAAATCAGCCCCAGCATTTT.

This clone has just one count. The rearrangement joins TRBV27 to TRBJ2-7, with D perhaps given as TRBD1 or TRBD2 (5 bases each). CDR1 and CDR2 (germline): MNHEY, SMNVEV (reference sequence). This CDR3 contains 15 residues. V gave up 6 bases and J gave up 8 bases, with 23 bases separating them. CDR3 bases: TGTGCCAGCAGCCCGGGGACCGCCCCACCCCGGAAGCAGTACTTC. Amino acid sequence: CASSPGTAPPRKQYF.

The rearrangement joins TRBV19 to TRBJ2-3, with TRBD1 matching over 7 bases. V lost 5 bases to trimming and J lost 6 bases; unmatched junction nucleotides: 8. Germline loops: CDR1 LNHDA, CDR2 SQIVND (reference sequence). The CDR3 consists of 14 residues. The CDR3 sequence is CASSVTGKPDTQYF. CDR3 nucleotide sequence: TGTGCCAGTAGTGTGACAGGGAAGCCCGATACGCAGTATTTT.

The chain has TRBV28 and TRBJ2-7; 14 bases fit TRBD2. The germline V gene has CDR1 MDHEN and CDR2 SYDVKM. The CDR3 is 15 residues long. The J segment lost 1 base and the V segment lost 6 bases, leaving 2 bases of the junction unmatched. The CDR3: CASSRTSGGSYEQYF. CDR3 DNA: TGTGCCAGCAGCCGGACTAGCGGGGGGTCCTACGAGCAGTACTTC.

The chain uses TRBV9 and TRBJ1-6, with a tentative D call TRBD1 (5 bases). V gave up 3 bases and J gave up 9 bases, with 13 bases separating them. The CDR3 has 14 residues. CDR1 is SGDLS and CDR2 is YYNGEE in the germline V gene. CDR3: CASSAGQVSSPLHF. The CDR3 nucleotides are TGTGCCAGCAGCGCAGGGCAGGTTTCTTCACCCCTCCACTTT.

CDR3 loop: CSVGQQARQPQHF. In nucleotides, the CDR3 is TGCAGCGTCGGACAACAGGCACGACAGCCCCAGCATTTT. The gene calls are TRBV29-1 and TRBJ1-5; tentatively, D is TRBD1 (5 bases). The germline gives CDR1 SQVTM, CDR2 ANQGSEA. The CDR3 is made up of 13 amino acids. The germline V and J ends were trimmed by 6 bases and 7 bases, with 16 bases remaining between them.

This clone has just one count. V and J are TRBV7-8 and TRBJ2-3; D is ambiguous. Trimming left V 2 bases short and J 6 bases short, with 6 bases between. This CDR3 region has 12 residues. CDR1 and CDR2 from the germline V gene are SGHVS and FQNEAQ. The CDR3 loop reads CASSLSLDTQYF. The CDR3 bases are TGTGCCAGCAGCTTATCCTTGGATACGCAGTATTTT.

The chain is built from TRBV12-3 or TRBV12-4 and TRBJ2-4; 7 positions agree with TRBD1. V lost 7 bases and J lost 6; bases outside the gene matches: 6. This CDR3 region has 13 residues. CDR3 region: CASIGQDRNIQYF. The CDR3 DNA sequence: TGTGCCAGCATCGGACAGGACCGAAACATTCAGTACTTC.

The chain employs TRBV6-6 and TRBJ1-6, with 8 bases identical to TRBD1. Trimming at V came to 6 bases and at J to 8 bases, leaving 9 bases not matched to a gene. The CDR3 has 15 amino acids. Per germline, CDR1 MNHNY and CDR2 SVGAGI (reference sequence). The CDR3 sequence: CASSYRGLNDSPLHF. In DNA, the CDR3 is TGTGCCAGCAGCTACAGGGGGTTAAACGATTCACCCCTCCACTTT.

The chain is built from TRBV5-1 and TRBJ1-2; TRBD1 might be the D (5 bases). The germline gives CDR1 SGHRS, CDR2 YFSETQ. Trimming removed 1 base from V and 7 bases from J, with 14 bases in between. The CDR3 runs to 14 residues. The chain's CDR3 is CASSLRQGDRGYTF. CDR3 coding DNA: TGCGCCAGCAGCTTGCGTCAGGGCGATCGTGGCTACACCTTC. Complete variable domain (other parts from reference TRBV5-1 and TRBJ1-2): KAGVTQTPRYLIKTRGQQVTLSCSPISGHRSVSWYQQTPGQGLQFLFEYFSETQRNKGNFPGRFSGRQFSNSRSEMNVSTLELGDSALYLCASSLRQGDRGYTFGSGTRLTVV.

The chain is built from TRBV18 and TRBJ1-3; D is possibly TRBD1 (5 bases). The CDR3 sequence is 15 residues long. The germline gives CDR1 KGHSH, CDR2 LQKENI. V lost 3 bases to trimming and J lost 0 bases, with 9 bases between them. The CDR3 spells CASSPGAFSGNTIYF. In nucleotides, the CDR3 is TGTGCCAGCTCACCCGGGGCGTTCTCTGGAAACACCATATATTTT.

The V and J genes are TRBV4-2 and TRBJ2-7; maybe TRBD1 (5 bases). V lost 4 bases and J 7 bases, leaving 11 bases between the germline ends. The CDR3 sequence is 12 residues long. Per the germline V gene, CDR1 is LGHNA and CDR2 is YNFKEQ. The CDR3 DNA reads as TGTGCCAGCAGCCGCCATAAGGGGGAGCAGTACTTC. This encodes CASSRHKGEQYF.

The rearrangement links TRBV6-5 to TRBJ2-7, with TRBD2 matching over 8 bases. Per the germline V gene, CDR1 is MNHEY and CDR2 is SVGAGI. With 6 bases clipped from V and 0 bases from J, the junction kept 7 bases outside the gene matches. The CDR3 has 15 amino acids. For the CDR3, the DNA is TGTGCCAGCAGGGCCGGGAGGGCCAGCTCCTACGAGCAGTACTTC. Protein: CASRAGRASSYEQYF.

This chain links TRBV19 with TRBJ1-2, with TRBD1 matching 7 bases. Germline-derived CDR1 and CDR2 are LNHDA and SQIVND (reference sequence). The CDR3 is 13 residues long. V was pared by 3 bases and J by 2 bases, with 0 bases of the junction left unmatched. The CDR3 spells CASSMGQNYGYTF. In nucleotides, the CDR3 is TGTGCCAGTAGTATGGGACAGAACTATGGCTACACCTTC.

V is TRBV11-1 and J is TRBJ1-6; D is unresolved. The CDR3 is 16 amino acids. The germline V and J ends were trimmed by 3 bases and 9 bases, with 18 bases remaining between them. Germline V gives CDR1 SGHAT, CDR2 FQDESV (reference sequence). CDR3 sequence (DNA): TGTGCCAGCAGCTTGTCCTCAACGCCCCGCATTTCACCCCTCCACTTT. Translating gives CASSLSSTPRISPLHF. Full variable domain (rest looked up from reference TRBV11-1 and TRBJ1-6): EAEVAQSPRYKITEKSQAVAFWCDPISGHATLYWYRQILGQGPELLVQFQDESVVDDSQLPKDRFSAERLKGVDSTLKIQPAELGDSAMYLCASSLSSTPRISPLHFGNGTRLTVT.

The CDR3 is CASSSRDRGYQPQHF. In nucleotides, the CDR3 is TGTGCCAGCAGTTCCCGGGACAGGGGTTATCAGCCCCAGCATTTT. This rearrangement joins TRBV6-2 or TRBV6-3 to TRBJ1-5; 10 bases are shared with TRBD1. The CDR3 consists of 15 residues. J was trimmed by 5 bases and V by 4 bases; bases with no gene match: 5. Germline assignment: CDR1 MNHEY and CDR2 SVGEGT.

V gene TRBV15 combines with J gene TRBJ2-7; 8 bases match TRBD1. The CDR3 totals 17 residues. Germline-derived CDR1 and CDR2 are LNHNV and YYDKDF (reference sequence). The junction had 8 bases not matched to a gene; V was cut back by 1 base and J by 0 bases. CDR3 region: CATSRGGTGWSSYEQYF. In nucleotides, the CDR3 is TGTGCCACCAGCAGAGGGGGGACAGGTTGGAGCTCCTACGAGCAGTACTTC.